The 5 T cell receptor beta chains below come from one sample, sequenced in a study of cytomegalovirus exposure and HLA in healthy donors. Only in-frame clones appear in the TCRdb table, and some are missing; sequencing was by immunoSEQ multiplex PCR. In the table there are around 150,000 clones, just over 90% of which are singletons. The source material was PBMCs. The receptors were sampled from a young man in good health and CMV-seronegative.

The gene calls are TRBV5-1 and TRBJ2-3, with 7 bases that match TRBD1. Germline trimming cut 0 bases from V and 1 base from J; bases unmatched to any gene: 2. Germline CDR1 and CDR2: SGHRS and YFSETQ. The CDR3 extends over 15 amino acids. CDR3 DNA sequence: TGCGCCAGCAGCTTGGTTGACAGGGGCACAGATACGCAGTATTTT. Encoded protein: CASSLVDRGTDTQYF.

The chain couples TRBV2 to TRBJ1-4; D is unresolved. This CDR3 has 13 amino acids. Deletions cut 4 bases from V and 8 bases from J, with 11 bases between. Germline-derived CDR1 and CDR2 are SNHLY and FYNNEI. CDR3 bases: TGTGCCAGCAGTGTCCGGGTACGGGAAAAACTGTTTTTT. This translates into CASSVRVREKLFF.

The chain carries TRBV10-2 and TRBJ1-1; possible D gene TRBD1, 6 bases. Deletions cut 2 bases from V and 7 bases from J, with 11 bases between. The CDR3 is 13 residues long. The germline V gene has CDR1 WSHSY and CDR2 SAAADI. In DNA form, the CDR3 reads TGCGCCAGCAGTGAGGGGGGGGCGGGTGAAGCTTTCTTT. Translating it yields CASSEGGAGEAFF.

The chain couples TRBV5-6 to TRBJ2-1; a weak D match, TRBD1 (6 bases). This CDR3 contains 15 residues. CDR1 SGHDT and CDR2 YYEEEE come from the germline V gene. Trimming took off 0 bases at V and 6 bases at J, with 13 bases between the two ends. Here the CDR3 DNA reads TGTGCCAGCAGCTTGGCCAGGGGAGAGAGCAATGAGCAGTTCTTC. This sequence encodes CASSLARGESNEQFF.

A note on this clone: Germline and junction disagree at one end, which may indicate a read error. The rearrangement links TRBV5-1 to TRBJ1-1; 9 positions match TRBD1. CDR1 and CDR2 (germline): SGHRS, YFSETQ. The CDR3 has 16 residues. CDR3 residues: CASSRGQGTMNSEAFF. For the CDR3, the DNA is TGCGCCAGCAGCAGGGGACAGGGAACTATGAACTCTGAAGCTTTCTTT.